The text below deals with one T cell receptor beta chain. Its target is not known. Incorporated into the TCR beta cDNA libraries were unique molecular identifiers, which served to reduce PCR and sequencing biases. Some 500,000 cDNA molecules came from around 1 to 9.1 million T cells. Via MiXCR, TCRdb re-called the PCR reads, giving one row per CDR3 protein. In the table there are about 770,000 distinct CDR3 sequences, around 45% of which are singletons. V lost 5 bases and J lost 5, with 12 bases in between. CDR1 is SGHTA, CDR2 FQGNSA, per germline. The CDR3 is made up of 13 amino acids. The data derive from a study of post-analysis software for immune sequencing data. Study at large: Included among the disease courses, which were recorded for the cohort, were relapsing-remitting, secondary progressive and progressive-relapsing multiple sclerosis.

Overall study results and limits: TRBV5-6, TRBV5-1 and TRBV20-1 were among several TRBV segments more frequent in patients than controls. Diversity measured as normalized Chao1 was significantly lower in multiple sclerosis patients than in controls. Co-batched samples clustered tightly together by F measure.

The J gene is TRBJ1-2, the V gene TRBV7-2; tentatively, D is TRBD1 (5 bases). This receptor was obtained from a girl aged 10 to 17 with multiple sclerosis. Sequenced material: blood. The CDR3 DNA sequence: TGTGCCAGCAGCGGAGTCGGGGGTTATGGCTACACCTTC. It encodes CASSGVGGYGYTF.